This T cell receptor (beta chain) was retrieved from a study of identical twins. The length of the CDR3 is 12 residues. The germline gives CDR1 MGHRA, CDR2 YSYEKL. The V gene lost 4 bases and the J gene lost 8 bases, with 9 bases spanning the gap. Many counts were recorded for this clonotype. Its antigen is not known. Study conclusions and caveats: A lower insertion count was a feature of abundant cord blood beta clonotypes, with no such feature in memory repertoires.

TCRdb analysed the 5' RACE reads with MiXCR anew, one entry per CDR3 protein. Of some 690,000 distinct CDR3 sequences listed, 20% to 25% were seen once; the top ten hold roughly 4%. The same data also went into a second study, on T cells expressing NK-cell markers. That paper adds: Repertoires of TCR beta were obtained from T cells sorted as CD3+CD56+NKG2C+, CD3+CD56+NKG2C- and CD3+CD56-NKG2C+. The same clonotypes also predominated in the CD3+CD56-NKG2C+ fraction of a handful of donors.

The sequenced sample consisted of PBMCs. The receptor comes from a woman aged 18 to 35 in good health. The chain carries TRBV4-1 and TRBJ1-5, with unresolved D. This CDR3 reads CASSRIGEPQHF. Here the CDR3 DNA reads TGCGCCAGCAGCCGGATTGGGGAGCCCCAGCATTTT.